The 26 T cell receptor beta chains presented below share a single source sample, sequenced in a study of cytomegalovirus exposure and HLA in healthy donors. The PCR had 60 Vbeta and 13 Jbeta primers. Sequencing was performed with immunoSEQ multiplex PCR; in TCRdb, only in-frame clones are kept and a portion is missing. The sample contains around 150,000 clones, 70% to 80% of which appear only once. The source material was PBMCs. The receptors here all came from a man aged 35 to 55 in good health and CMV-seronegative.

The rearrangement links TRBV12-5 to TRBJ2-3, with 7 bases that match TRBD1. The CDR3 totals 16 residues. V lost 5 bases, J lost 2 bases, and 10 bases stayed unmatched. CDR1 is LGHNT and CDR2 is FRNRAP in the germline V gene. The CDR3 DNA reads TGTGCTAGTGGTCTCAGACAGGGCCGAACCACAGATACGCAGTATTTT. Translation gives CASGLRQGRTTDTQYF.

This chain joins TRBV7-2 and TRBJ2-4; 9 bases fit TRBD1. CDR3 length: 14 amino acids. V lost 5 bases and J lost 7; bases outside the gene matches: 6. CDR1 and CDR2 (germline): SGHTA, FQGNSA. In DNA form, the CDR3 reads TGTGCCAGCAGCCCCGGACAGGGGCTCAACATTCAGTACTTC. Residues: CASSPGQGLNIQYF.

The J gene is TRBJ1-3, the V gene TRBV18; D unclear. Trimming pared 4 bases from V and 2 bases from J, leaving 12 bases between. The CDR3 consists of 15 residues. The germline V gene encodes CDR1 KGHSH and CDR2 LQKENI. CDR3 bases: TGTGCCAGCTCACTCGGGAGAGAGCCTGGAAACACCATATATTTT. It is translated as CASSLGREPGNTIYF.

The chain links TRBV14 to TRBJ2-7; D is uncertain. Trimming left V 2 bases short and J 3 bases short, with 11 bases between. The CDR3 is 14 residues long. Per the germline V gene, CDR1 is SGHDN and CDR2 is FVKESK. CDR3 residues: CASSQRPTNYEQYF. As DNA, the CDR3 is TGTGCCAGCAGCCAACGCCCCACTAACTACGAGCAGTACTTC. Looking up the rest from reference TRBV14 and TRBJ2-7 gives the full variable domain: EAGVTQFPSHSVIEKGQTVTLRCDPISGHDNLYWYRRVMGKEIKFLLHFVKESKQDESGMPNNRFLAERTGGTYSTLKVQPAELEDSGVYFCASSQRPTNYEQYFGPGTRLTVT.

This clone appeared once. The CDR3 DNA is TGTGCCAGCAGCAGTCCGGCTAGCGGGGGGTTTGTAGATACGCAGTATTTT. It specifies CASSSPASGGFVDTQYF. The V gene is TRBV5-4, the J gene TRBJ2-3, with 11 bases matching TRBD2. The CDR3 covers 17 residues. V lost 4 bases, J lost 5 bases, and 12 bases stayed unmatched. CDR1 SGHNT and CDR2 YYREEE come from the germline V gene (reference sequence). Combining the CDR3 with reference TRBV5-4 and TRBJ2-3 gives the whole variable domain ETGVTQSPTHLIKTRGQQVTLRCSSQSGHNTVSWYQQALGQGPQFIFQYYREEENGRGNFPPRFSGLQFPNYSSELNVNALELDDSALYLCASSSPASGGFVDTQYFGPGTRLTVL.

The V and J genes are TRBV5-4 and TRBJ2-3; 8 bases map to TRBD2. The length of the CDR3 is 15 residues. V dropped 5 bases and J dropped 2; count of bases not matched to a gene: 7. Germline V CDR1 and CDR2: SGHNT, YYREEE (reference sequence). The CDR3 DNA sequence: TGTGCCAGCAGTTCCGGGGGGGGATCCACAGATACGCAGTATTTT. Translation gives CASSSGGGSTDTQYF.

The CDR3 region is CASSLSPAPPGSAEAFF. The CDR3 DNA follows: TGTGCCAGCAGTTTATCCCCCGCCCCCCCAGGGTCGGCTGAAGCTTTCTTT. The chain has TRBV27 and TRBJ1-1; maybe TRBD1 (5 bases). The V and J ends lost 0 bases and 6 bases respectively, with 20 bases between them. This CDR3 has 17 residues. Germline V gene sequence: CDR1 MNHEY, CDR2 SMNVEV (reference sequence).

The chain links TRBV29-1 to TRBJ2-4, with D maybe TRBD1 (6 bases). This CDR3 contains 13 residues. Germline V lookup: CDR1 SQVTM, CDR2 ANQGSEA. V was trimmed by 5 bases and J by 8 bases, leaving 16 bases between them. Here the CDR3 reads CSVSNRAGDIQYF. The CDR3 nucleotides are TGCAGCGTTTCCAACAGGGCCGGGGACATTCAGTACTTC. The variable domain in full, with the rest retrieved from reference TRBV29-1 and TRBJ2-4, is SAVISQKPSRDICQRGTSLTIQCQVDSQVTMMFWYRQQPGQSLTLIATANQGSEATYESGFVIDKFPISRPNLTFSTLTVSNMSPEDSSIYLCSVSNRAGDIQYFGAGTRLSVL.

V gene TRBV9 combines with J gene TRBJ1-5, with 8 bases aligning to TRBD1. The CDR3 runs 15 residues. V lost 2 bases to trimming and J lost 4 bases; unmatched junction nucleotides: 5. Germline V lookup: CDR1 SGDLS, CDR2 YYNGEE. This CDR3 is CASSVWDRPNQPQHF. The CDR3 nucleotides are TGTGCCAGCAGCGTTTGGGACAGGCCGAATCAGCCCCAGCATTTT.

The sample holds one count of this clone. The chain employs TRBV6-5 and TRBJ2-7; TRBD2 is a possible D gene (6 bases). Germline loops: CDR1 MNHEY, CDR2 SVGAGI. Between the trimmed V and J ends, which lost 5 bases and 1 base, there was a span of 9 bases. This CDR3 region has 13 residues. Here the CDR3 reads CASSPRGSYEQYF. The CDR3 DNA follows: TGTGCCAGCAGTCCCCGGGGGTCCTACGAGCAGTACTTC.

This clone was detected only a few times. In DNA, the CDR3 is TGTGCCAGCAGCCCCCCAGGGGGGAAATATGAGACCCAGTACTTC. Protein product: CASSPPGGKYETQYF. The V and J genes are TRBV14 and TRBJ2-5; D possibly corresponds to TRBD1 (7 bases). Trimming removed 4 bases from V and 5 bases from J, with 17 bases in between. The CDR3 runs to 15 residues. Germline values: CDR1 SGHDN, CDR2 FVKESK.

This clone is a singleton in its sample. This sequence joins TRBV5-1 and TRBJ2-2, with 8 positions matching TRBD2. V was clipped by 3 bases and J by 6 bases; unmatched bases: 10. Germline V gene data show CDR1 as SGHRS and CDR2 as YFSETQ. The CDR3 consists of 16 residues. CDR3 loop: CASSSPGGEVPGELFF. DNA of the CDR3: TGCGCCAGCAGCTCTCCGGGAGGGGAAGTCCCCGGGGAGCTGTTTTTT. Using reference TRBV5-1 and TRBJ2-2 for the parts outside the CDR3, the full variable domain is KAGVTQTPRYLIKTRGQQVTLSCSPISGHRSVSWYQQTPGQGLQFLFEYFSETQRNKGNFPGRFSGRQFSNSRSEMNVSTLELGDSALYLCASSSPGGEVPGELFFGEGSRLTVL.

The chain carries TRBV4-3 and TRBJ2-7; possible D gene TRBD1, 6 bases. Trimming took off 4 bases at V and 3 bases at J, with 16 bases between the two ends. Germline CDR1 LGHNA, CDR2 YSLEER. The CDR3 sequence is 15 residues long. As DNA, the CDR3 is TGCGCCAGCAGCCCGCGGACAGATAGTATCTACGAGCAGTACTTC. Its translation: CASSPRTDSIYEQYF.

The chain has TRBV29-1 and TRBJ2-7; the match to TRBD1 covers 7 bases. The V segment lost 7 bases and the J segment 2 bases; nucleotides outside the gene matches: 8. The germline gives CDR1 SQVTM, CDR2 ANQGSEA. This CDR3 spans 13 amino acids. CDR3 amino acids: CSGTGGPPYEQYF. The CDR3 nucleotides are TGCAGCGGGACAGGAGGCCCCCCCTACGAGCAGTACTTC.

This chain joins TRBV4-1 and TRBJ2-3, with a possible D match to TRBD1 (5 bases). The CDR3 totals 13 residues. Germline CDR1 MGHRA, CDR2 YSYEKL. Trimming removed 3 bases at V and 6 bases at J, with 10 bases between. Here the CDR3 DNA reads TGCGCCAGCAGCCAGGGGCCCTGGGATACGCAGTATTTT. Residues: CASSQGPWDTQYF.

This chain's CDR3 is CASTTGAQGASEDGELFF. Written as DNA, the CDR3 is TGTGCCAGCACCACGGGAGCCCAGGGGGCCTCTGAGGACGGGGAGCTGTTTTTT. This chain joins TRBV2 and TRBJ2-2; 8 positions match TRBD1. With V trimmed by 7 bases and J by 7 bases, 20 bases remained unmatched. The germline V gene encodes CDR1 SNHLY and CDR2 FYNNEI. The CDR3 length is 18 residues.

The chain employs TRBV7-9 and TRBJ2-1; tentatively, D is TRBD2 (5 bases). CDR1 is SEHNR and CDR2 is FQNEAQ in the germline V gene (reference sequence). The CDR3 is 12 residues long. Trimming pared 8 bases from V and 4 bases from J, leaving 9 bases between. The CDR3 nucleotides are TGTGCCAGCTCGGGCGGGTACAATGAGCAGTTCTTC. Protein product: CASSGGYNEQFF.

This clone was seen only once. This chain links TRBV7-3 with TRBJ2-1; D is undetermined. V lost 4 bases, J lost 1 base, and 11 bases lay in between. In germline, CDR1 is SGHTA, CDR2 FQGTGA. The CDR3 sequence is 15 residues long. The CDR3 DNA reads as TGTGCCAGCAGCTCAGTTGCTGGTTCCTACAATGAGCAGTTCTTC. It codes for CASSSVAGSYNEQFF.

This clone was counted once. The chain links TRBV7-6 to TRBJ1-5; D perhaps matches TRBD1 (5 bases). The CDR3 contains 16 residues. V was trimmed by 2 bases and J by 2 bases, leaving 13 bases between them. Germline values: CDR1 SGHVS, CDR2 FNYEAQ. CDR3 DNA sequence: TGTGCCAGCAGCTTAATAAGGGGCGGAGGCAATCAGCCCCAGCATTTT. This codes for CASSLIRGGGNQPQHF.

This rearrangement joins TRBV9 to TRBJ2-3; 9 nucleotides align to TRBD1. The CDR3 loop spans 15 amino acids. The V and J ends lost 5 bases and 5 bases, in that order; junction bases with no gene match: 9. CDR1 and CDR2 from the germline V gene are SGDLS and YYNGEE. In nucleotides, the CDR3 is TGTGCCAGCAGAGACACAGGGGGCGAGAGAGATACGCAGTATTTT. As protein: CASRDTGGERDTQYF.

The sample holds a few counts of this clone. This chain connects TRBV19 to TRBJ1-1; possibly TRBD1 for D (6 bases). This CDR3 is built from 15 residues. CDR1 LNHDA and CDR2 SQIVND come from the germline V gene (reference sequence). The germline V and J ends were trimmed by 5 bases and 5 bases, with 18 bases remaining between them. CDR3 residues: CASSPLSKGGTEAFF. In DNA form, the CDR3 reads TGTGCCAGTAGTCCTCTATCAAAAGGGGGTACTGAAGCTTTCTTT.

The chain is built from TRBV9 and TRBJ2-7; 7 bases agree with TRBD2. The germline V gene encodes CDR1 SGDLS and CDR2 YYNGEE. This CDR3 has 16 amino acids. After removal of 4 bases from V and 6 bases from J, the junction contained 16 bases not matched to a gene. This CDR3 is CASSRRGDPQVGEQYF. DNA for the CDR3: TGTGCCAGCAGCCGACGGGGGGACCCCCAGGTGGGCGAGCAGTACTTC.

This chain links TRBV5-4 with TRBJ2-1; D is possibly TRBD1 (5 bases). CDR3 length: 14 residues. Between the trimmed V and J ends, which lost 3 bases and 4 bases, there was a span of 11 bases. Germline CDR1 and CDR2: SGHNT and YYREEE (reference sequence). The CDR3 sequence: CASSSPTAYNEQFF. Written as DNA, the CDR3 is TGTGCCAGCAGCTCCCCGACAGCATACAATGAGCAGTTCTTC.

The chain joins TRBV2 to TRBJ1-5, with 7 bases identical to TRBD1. Germline V gene data show CDR1 as SNHLY and CDR2 as FYNNEI. V was pared by 6 bases and J by 3 bases, with 2 bases of the junction left unmatched. This CDR3 spans 13 amino acids. For the CDR3, the DNA is TGTGCCAGCAGAGACAGGGTCAATCAGCCCCAGCATTTT. Its protein product is CASRDRVNQPQHF.

The V gene is TRBV7-8, the J gene TRBJ1-5, with 7 bases aligning to TRBD1. V gave up 3 bases and J gave up 11 bases; unmatched junction bases: 16. Germline V gene lookup returns CDR1 SGHVS and CDR2 FQNEAQ. The CDR3 runs 16 residues. In DNA, the CDR3 is TGTGCCAGCAGCTTGACCTATGAGAGACAGGGTGGAACCCAGCATTTT. It encodes CASSLTYERQGGTQHF.

This clone was counted only a few times. This sequence joins TRBV5-8 and TRBJ1-1; D gene uncertain. The germline CDR1 and CDR2 sequences are SGHTS and YDEGEE. The CDR3 is made up of 14 amino acids. V lost 0 bases to trimming and J lost 1 base, with 7 bases between them. This CDR3 reads CASSLDEANTEAFF. The CDR3, as DNA: TGTGCCAGCAGCTTGGACGAGGCGAACACTGAAGCTTTCTTT.